This paragraph reports one TCR beta chain. Study processing details: Reference gene primer amplification yielded estimated nucleated cell counts. Using immunoSEQ multiplex PCR, the repertoire was profiled, and TCRdb retains in-frame clones only, with some absent. V and J calls and clone size follow that table, whereas D and trimming were derived from the DNA. The data hold 50,000 to 60,000 clones, with more than 75% observed a single time. The data were obtained in a study of blood T cell repertoires in COVID-19. About the study: Researchers got acute and convalescent COVID-19 samples from the United States, Italy and Spain. PBMCs, B-cell-depleted T cells, or T cells were the source of the cDNA or gDNA that made up the material.

V lost 5 bases, J lost 2 bases, and 4 bases stayed unmatched. The CDR3 loop spans 16 amino acids. Germline CDR1 and CDR2: SGHTA and FQGTGA. The receptor was isolated from a human donor with active COVID-19. The donor label of this sample is uncertain. Sequencing was performed on peripheral blood. V and J are TRBV7-3 and TRBJ2-3, with 13 bases lining up with TRBD2. In DNA form, the CDR3 reads TGTGCCAGCAGCCCCGGGACTAGCGGGGCCACAGATACGCAGTATTTT. Translating gives CASSPGTSGATDTQYF.